This T cell receptor beta chain was recorded in a study of blood T cell repertoires in COVID-19. CDR3 length: 13 residues. Trimming removed 6 bases from V and 4 bases from J, with 13 bases in between. From germline, CDR1 is MDHEN and CDR2 SYDVKM. Original data processing: Amplification with reference gene primers provided the estimates of nucleated cell counts. The protocol was immunoSEQ multiplex PCR, while the TCRdb copy is restricted to in-frame clones and leaves out a portion. V, J and clone size derive from that table, while D and trimming were established from the DNA sequence. This table has some 320,000 clones, approximately 87% appearing once.

This sequence joins TRBV28 and TRBJ2-7; D is undetermined. The receptor comes from a woman aged 50 to 60 who had recovered from COVID-19. Sequencing was carried out using peripheral blood. The CDR3 region is CASSRLSPYEQYF. DNA for the CDR3: TGTGCCAGCAGCAGACTCTCCCCTTACGAGCAGTACTTC. Complete variable domain (other parts from reference TRBV28 and TRBJ2-7): DVKVTQSSRYLVKRTGEKVFLECVQDMDHENMFWYRQDPGLGLRLIYFSYDVKMKEKGDIPEGYSVSREKKERFSLILESASTNQTSMYLCASSRLSPYEQYFGPGTRLTVT.